The 13 T cell receptor beta chains in this list originate from one sample, sequenced in a study of blood T cell repertoires in COVID-19. TCRdb's copy holds only in-frame clones and misses some; the assay was immunoSEQ multiplex PCR. The data show around 200,000 clones, approximately 85% seen once. Source material: peripheral blood. These receptors all stem from an elderly woman with acute or convalescent COVID-19.

About this clone: The junction and the germline gene differ at one end; a read error may be behind it. The chain carries TRBV5-6 and TRBJ2-5; 7 nucleotides match TRBD2. The CDR3 is 17 residues long. The germline gives CDR1 SGHDT, CDR2 YYEEEE. CDR3 nucleotide sequence: TGTGCCAGCTGCTTGGAGGTTTGGCGGTCTACGGGGGGGACCCAGTACTTC. Translated: CASCLEVWRSTGGTQYF. The complete variable domain, with remaining parts taken from reference TRBV5-6 and TRBJ2-5, reads DAGVTQSPTHLIKTRGQQVTLRCSPKSGHDTVSWYQQALGQGPQFIFQYYEEEERQRGNFPDRFSGHQFPNYSSELNVNALLLGDSALYLCASCLEVWRSTGGTQYFGPGTRLLVL.

Note on this clone: The same CDR3 arises from other DNA sequences in this sample as well. The rearrangement joins TRBV6-5 to TRBJ1-2, with 11 bases aligning to TRBD1. This CDR3 has 14 amino acids. V lost 5 bases, J lost 5 bases, and 4 bases stayed unmatched. CDR1 is MNHEY and CDR2 is SVGAGI in the germline V gene. The DNA of the CDR3 is TGTGCCAGCAGTCGGACAGGGGGCGGGTATGGCTACACCTTC. Translated, it gives CASSRTGGGYGYTF.

The chain carries TRBV18 and TRBJ1-2, with TRBD1 as a possible D gene (5 bases). CDR3 length: 15 amino acids. Germline V gives CDR1 KGHSH, CDR2 LQKENI. Trimming removed 8 bases from V and 4 bases from J, with 20 bases in between. CDR3 loop: CASQPSGRHGYGYTF. In DNA, the CDR3 is TGTGCCAGCCAACCCTCAGGGAGGCATGGCTATGGCTACACCTTC. Full variable domain (rest looked up from reference TRBV18 and TRBJ1-2): NAGVMQNPRHLVRRRGQEARLRCSPMKGHSHVYWYRQLPEEGLKFMVYLQKENIIDESGMPKERFSAEFPKEGPSILRIQQVVRGDSAAYFCASQPSGRHGYGYTFGSGTRLTVV.

This clone has more than one count but fewer than ten. V usage is TRBV3-1 (or the pseudogene TRBV3-2) and J usage is TRBJ1-4, with a weak D call TRBD1 (6 bases). The V end lost 1 base, the J end lost 8 bases, and 20 bases lay between the germline ends. The CDR3 is made up of 17 amino acids. Germline V gene data show CDR1 as LGHDT and CDR2 as YNNKEL (reference sequence). The CDR3: CASSQVGRAGVGEKLFF. DNA of the CDR3: TGTGCCAGCAGCCAAGTAGGCCGGGCAGGGGTAGGGGAAAAACTGTTTTTT.

V is TRBV21-1 and J is TRBJ2-7; TRBD2 is taken as the D call from the table, unchecked against the DNA. TRBV21-1 is a known pseudogene. This CDR3 region has 18 residues. The CDR3 DNA reads TGTGCCAGCAGCAAAAAAGGGAAACTAGCGCAACACCCCTACGAGCAGTACTTC. Its protein is CASSKKGKLAQHPYEQYF.

The V gene is TRBV27, the J gene TRBJ2-1, with TRBD1 identical over 7 bases. Trimming cost V 3 bases and J 6 bases; bases outside gene matches: 2. There are 13 residues in the CDR3. Germline-derived CDR1 and CDR2 are MNHEY and SMNVEV (reference sequence). CDR3 DNA sequence: TGTGCCAGCAGTTTTACAGGGGTCAATGAGCAGTTCTTC. Its protein is CASSFTGVNEQFF.

This clone was recorded a few times. This sequence joins TRBV7-9 and TRBJ2-3, with 8 bases lining up with TRBD2. Germline V gene data show CDR1 as SEHNR and CDR2 as FQNEAQ (reference sequence). V was pared by 3 bases and J by 2 bases, with 4 bases of the junction left unmatched. The CDR3 is 15 residues long. The chain's CDR3 is CASSFTGGVTDTQYF. The DNA of the CDR3 is TGTGCCAGCAGCTTCACGGGAGGGGTCACAGATACGCAGTATTTT.

V gene TRBV6-2 or TRBV6-3 combines with J gene TRBJ2-7, with 13 bases fitting TRBD2. The V gene's germline CDR1 is MNHEY and CDR2 SVGEGT. The length of the CDR3 is 17 residues. Trimming removed 2 bases from V and 4 bases from J; junction bases left unmatched: 8. In DNA, the CDR3 is TGTGCCAGCAGTTACCTACCCGGACTAGCGGGGGCTTACGAGCAGTACTTC. This gives the protein CASSYLPGLAGAYEQYF.

The chain recombines TRBV10-3 with TRBJ2-2, with TRBD1 matching 9 bases. The CDR3 has 15 residues. Germline V gene sequence: CDR1 ENHRY, CDR2 SYGVKD. The V segment lost 6 bases and the J segment 7 bases; nucleotides outside the gene matches: 9. In DNA, the CDR3 is TGTGCCATCAGCCAGGACAGGGGCGGTAACGGGGAGCTGTTTTTT. Translation gives CAISQDRGGNGELFF.

The gene calls are TRBV9 and TRBJ1-4, with TRBD1 as a possible D gene (6 bases). Germline-derived CDR1 and CDR2 are SGDLS and YYNGEE. The CDR3 runs 14 residues. Between the trimmed V and J ends, which lost 0 bases and 6 bases, there was a span of 9 bases. The CDR3 DNA reads TGTGCCAGCAGCGTAGGGCCAGGGGATGAAAAACTGTTTTTT. Amino acids: CASSVGPGDEKLFF.

The V call is TRBV5-4, the J call TRBJ1-6; TRBD1 might be the D (5 bases). Germline-derived CDR1 and CDR2 are SGHNT and YYREEE (reference sequence). The CDR3 runs to 17 residues. Trimming removed 4 bases from V and 8 bases from J, with 22 bases in between. CDR3 coding DNA: TGTGCCAGCAGCGGGGCCCGTGTACCCAACGTGGATTCACCCCTCCACTTT. Amino acid sequence: CASSGARVPNVDSPLHF.

The CDR3 sequence is CASSLPGRGETQYF. The CDR3 nucleotides read TGTGCCAGCAGTTTGCCAGGGAGGGGGGAGACCCAGTACTTC. The chain is built from TRBV6-5 and TRBJ2-5; possibly TRBD2 for D (7 bases). The V gene lost 4 bases and the J gene lost 5 bases, with 14 bases spanning the gap. Germline V CDR1 and CDR2: MNHEY, SVGAGI. This CDR3 spans 14 amino acids.

The chain employs TRBV4-1 and TRBJ2-7; D perhaps matches TRBD2 (5 bases). The germline V gene has CDR1 MGHRA and CDR2 YSYEKL. The ends were cut back, 1 base at V and 2 bases at J, with 15 bases in the middle. The CDR3 covers 16 residues. CDR3 amino acids: CASSQVGRRYPYEQYF. In DNA form, the CDR3 reads TGCGCCAGCAGCCAAGTTGGGCGGAGGTACCCCTACGAGCAGTACTTC.